This T cell receptor (beta chain) appears in the sequencing data of a study of blood T cell repertoires in COVID-19. The overall study: Sources were T cells, B-cell-depleted T cells, or PBMCs; the material itself was cDNA or gDNA.

Measured with immunoSEQ multiplex PCR; TCRdb has only the in-frame clones, and not every one. Of approximately 170,000 clones in the sample, around 89% were seen once. The CDR3 extends over 15 amino acids. V shed 5 bases and J shed 0 bases, with 15 bases lying between them. In germline, CDR1 is SGHRS, CDR2 YFSETQ. This TCR came from a woman aged 18 to 35 who had recovered from COVID-19. This sequence joins TRBV5-1 and TRBJ2-7; D is perhaps TRBD1 (6 bases). Sequencing was performed on PBMCs or T cells enriched from blood (not recorded which). This CDR3 reads CASRTAGASSYEQYF. For the CDR3, the DNA is TGCGCCAGCAGGACTGCAGGGGCGAGCTCCTACGAGCAGTACTTC.